This TCR beta chain was recovered during a study of neurological immune-mediated disorders. Study-level findings and limits: TCR-beta repertoires seemed private in all groups, with no expanded CDR3 amino acid sequences shared.

The CDR3 consists of 15 residues. V was clipped by 1 base and J by 4 bases, with 15 bases between them. Per the germline V gene, CDR1 is SGHDT and CDR2 is YYEEEE. Time point here: longitudinal time-point 3. This clonotype came up many times. The antigen remains unidentified. TCRdb redid the calling of the 5' RACE reads with MiXCR, one entry per CDR3 protein. The data contain more than 100,000 distinct CDR3 sequences, about 10% of them seen just once; the ten biggest clones take up approximately 3.4%. This sequence was found in a female donor with HTLV-1-associated myelopathy (HAM/TSP). The chain is built from TRBV5-6 and TRBJ2-7; D uncertain. Sequencing used PBMCs. The CDR3 DNA is TGTGCCAGCAGCTTGAACGTGGATCCGATATACGAGCAGTACTTC. Translated: CASSLNVDPIYEQYF. The complete variable domain, with remaining parts taken from reference TRBV5-6 and TRBJ2-7, reads DAGVTQSPTHLIKTRGQQVTLRCSPKSGHDTVSWYQQALGQGPQFIFQYYEEEERQRGNFPDRFSGHQFPNYSSELNVNALLLGDSALYLCASSLNVDPIYEQYFGPGTRLTVT.